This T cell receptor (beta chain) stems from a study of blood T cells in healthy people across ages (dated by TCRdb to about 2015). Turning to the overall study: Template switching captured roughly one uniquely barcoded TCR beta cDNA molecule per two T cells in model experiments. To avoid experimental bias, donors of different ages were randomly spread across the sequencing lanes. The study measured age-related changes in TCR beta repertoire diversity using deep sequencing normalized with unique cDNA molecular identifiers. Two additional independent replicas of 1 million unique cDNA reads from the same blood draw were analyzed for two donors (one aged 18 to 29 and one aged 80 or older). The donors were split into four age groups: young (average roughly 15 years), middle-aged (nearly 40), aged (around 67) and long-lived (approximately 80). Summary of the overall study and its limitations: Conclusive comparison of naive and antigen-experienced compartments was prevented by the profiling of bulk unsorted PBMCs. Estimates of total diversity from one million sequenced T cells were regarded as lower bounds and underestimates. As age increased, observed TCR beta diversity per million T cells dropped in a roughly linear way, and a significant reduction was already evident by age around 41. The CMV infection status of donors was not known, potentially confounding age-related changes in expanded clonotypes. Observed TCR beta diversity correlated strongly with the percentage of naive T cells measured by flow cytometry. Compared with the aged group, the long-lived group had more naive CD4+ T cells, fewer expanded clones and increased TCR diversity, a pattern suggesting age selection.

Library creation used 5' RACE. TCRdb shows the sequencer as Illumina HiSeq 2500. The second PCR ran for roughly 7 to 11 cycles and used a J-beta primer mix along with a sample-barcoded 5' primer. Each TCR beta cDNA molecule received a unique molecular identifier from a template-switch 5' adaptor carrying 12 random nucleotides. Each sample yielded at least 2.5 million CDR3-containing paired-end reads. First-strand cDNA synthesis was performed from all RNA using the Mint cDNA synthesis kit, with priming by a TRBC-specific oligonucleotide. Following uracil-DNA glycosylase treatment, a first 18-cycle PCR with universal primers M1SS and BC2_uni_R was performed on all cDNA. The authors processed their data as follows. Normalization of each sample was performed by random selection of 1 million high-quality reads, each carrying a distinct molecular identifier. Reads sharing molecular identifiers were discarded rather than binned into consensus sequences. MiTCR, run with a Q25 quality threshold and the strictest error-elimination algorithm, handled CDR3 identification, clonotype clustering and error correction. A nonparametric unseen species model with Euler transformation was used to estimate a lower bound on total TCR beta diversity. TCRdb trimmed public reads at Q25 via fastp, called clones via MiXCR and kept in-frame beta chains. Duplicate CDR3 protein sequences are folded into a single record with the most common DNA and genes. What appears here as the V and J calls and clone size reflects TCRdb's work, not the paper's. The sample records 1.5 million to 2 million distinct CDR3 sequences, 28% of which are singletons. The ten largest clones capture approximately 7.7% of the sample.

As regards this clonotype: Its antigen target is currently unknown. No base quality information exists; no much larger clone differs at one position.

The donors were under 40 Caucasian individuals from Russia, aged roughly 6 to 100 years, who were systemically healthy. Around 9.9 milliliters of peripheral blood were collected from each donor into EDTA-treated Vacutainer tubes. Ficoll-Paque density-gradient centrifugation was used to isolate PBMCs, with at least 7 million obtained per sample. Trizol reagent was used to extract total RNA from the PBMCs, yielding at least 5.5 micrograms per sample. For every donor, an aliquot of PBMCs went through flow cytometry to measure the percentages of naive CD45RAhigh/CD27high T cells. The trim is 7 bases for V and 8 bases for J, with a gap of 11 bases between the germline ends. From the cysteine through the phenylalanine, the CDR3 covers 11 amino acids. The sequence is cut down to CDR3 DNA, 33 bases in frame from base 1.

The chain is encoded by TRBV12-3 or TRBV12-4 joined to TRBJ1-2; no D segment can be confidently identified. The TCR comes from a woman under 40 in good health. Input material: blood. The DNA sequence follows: TGTGCCAGCATGGAGGTTGGAGGCTACACCTTC. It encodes CASMEVGGYTF.